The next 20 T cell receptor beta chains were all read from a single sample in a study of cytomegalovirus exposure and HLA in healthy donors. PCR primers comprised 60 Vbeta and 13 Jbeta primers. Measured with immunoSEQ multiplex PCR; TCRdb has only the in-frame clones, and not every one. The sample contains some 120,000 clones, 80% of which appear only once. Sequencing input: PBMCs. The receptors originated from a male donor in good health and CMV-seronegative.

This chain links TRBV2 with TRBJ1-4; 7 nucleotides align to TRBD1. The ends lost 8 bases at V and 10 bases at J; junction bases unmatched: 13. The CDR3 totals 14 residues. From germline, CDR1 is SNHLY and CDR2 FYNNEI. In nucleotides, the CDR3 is TGTGCCAGCCAGGGGACCAGGGGGAGTGGAAAACTGTTTTTT. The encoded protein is CASQGTRGSGKLFF.

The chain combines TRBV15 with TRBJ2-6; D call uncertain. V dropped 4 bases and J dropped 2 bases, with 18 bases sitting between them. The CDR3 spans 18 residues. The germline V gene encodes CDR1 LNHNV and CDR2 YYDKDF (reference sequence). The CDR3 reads CATSTADISQPGANVLTF. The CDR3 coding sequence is TGTGCCACCAGCACCGCCGACATATCCCAACCTGGGGCCAACGTCCTGACTTTC.

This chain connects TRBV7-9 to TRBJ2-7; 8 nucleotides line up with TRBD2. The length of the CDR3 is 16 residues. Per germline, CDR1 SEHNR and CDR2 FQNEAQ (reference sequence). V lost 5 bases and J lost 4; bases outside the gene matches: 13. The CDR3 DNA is TGTGCCAGCAGCGGTCTAGATAAGCGGGAGAGATACGAGCAGTACTTC. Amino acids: CASSGLDKRERYEQYF.

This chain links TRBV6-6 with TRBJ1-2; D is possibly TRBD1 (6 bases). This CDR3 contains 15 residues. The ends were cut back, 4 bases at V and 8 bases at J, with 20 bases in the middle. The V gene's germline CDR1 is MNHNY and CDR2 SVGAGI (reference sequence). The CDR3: CASSFPLGTLDGYTF. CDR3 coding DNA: TGTGCCAGCAGTTTTCCATTGGGGACATTGGACGGCTACACCTTC.

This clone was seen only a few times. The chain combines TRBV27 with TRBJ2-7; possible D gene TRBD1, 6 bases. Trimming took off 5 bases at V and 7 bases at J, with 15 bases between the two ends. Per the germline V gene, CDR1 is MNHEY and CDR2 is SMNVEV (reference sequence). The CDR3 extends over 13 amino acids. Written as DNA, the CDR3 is TGTGCCAGCAGTAGGACAGCCAAGGGTGAGCAGTACTTC. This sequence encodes CASSRTAKGEQYF.

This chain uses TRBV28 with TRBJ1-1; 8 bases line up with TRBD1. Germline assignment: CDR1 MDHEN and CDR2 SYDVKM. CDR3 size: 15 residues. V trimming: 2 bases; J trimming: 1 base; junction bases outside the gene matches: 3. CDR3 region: CASSLPGTGNTEAFF. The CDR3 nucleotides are TGTGCCAGCAGTTTACCCGGGACAGGGAACACTGAAGCTTTCTTT.

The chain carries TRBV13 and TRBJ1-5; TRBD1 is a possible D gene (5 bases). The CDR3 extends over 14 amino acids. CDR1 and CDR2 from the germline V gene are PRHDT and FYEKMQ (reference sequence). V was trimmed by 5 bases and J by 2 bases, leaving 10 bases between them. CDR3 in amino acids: CASSQWGGNQPQHF. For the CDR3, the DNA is TGTGCCAGCAGCCAGTGGGGGGGCAATCAGCCCCAGCATTTT.

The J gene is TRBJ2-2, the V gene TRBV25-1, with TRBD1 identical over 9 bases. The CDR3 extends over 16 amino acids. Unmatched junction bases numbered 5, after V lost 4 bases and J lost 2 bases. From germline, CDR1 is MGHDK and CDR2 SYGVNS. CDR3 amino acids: CASSVRGQGNTGELFF. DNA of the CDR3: TGTGCCAGCAGTGTTCGGGGACAGGGTAACACCGGGGAGCTGTTTTTT. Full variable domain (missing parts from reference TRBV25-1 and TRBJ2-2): EADIYQTPRYLVIGTGKKITLECSQTMGHDKMYWYQQDPGMELHLIHYSYGVNSTEKGDLSSESTVSRIRTEHFPLTLESARPSHTSQYLCASSVRGQGNTGELFFGEGSRLTVL.

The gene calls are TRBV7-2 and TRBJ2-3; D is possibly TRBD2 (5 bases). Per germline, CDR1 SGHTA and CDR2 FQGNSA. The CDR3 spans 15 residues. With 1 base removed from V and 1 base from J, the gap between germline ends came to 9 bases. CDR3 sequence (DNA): TGTGCCAGCAGCTTAGTGGGAGCGGGCACAGATACGCAGTATTTT. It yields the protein CASSLVGAGTDTQYF.

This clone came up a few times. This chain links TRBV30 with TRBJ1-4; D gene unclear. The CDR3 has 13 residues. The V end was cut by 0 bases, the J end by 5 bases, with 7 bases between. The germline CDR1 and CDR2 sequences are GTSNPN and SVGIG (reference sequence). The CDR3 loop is CAWSVLRNEKLFF. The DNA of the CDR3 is TGTGCCTGGAGTGTACTCAGGAATGAAAAACTGTTTTTT.

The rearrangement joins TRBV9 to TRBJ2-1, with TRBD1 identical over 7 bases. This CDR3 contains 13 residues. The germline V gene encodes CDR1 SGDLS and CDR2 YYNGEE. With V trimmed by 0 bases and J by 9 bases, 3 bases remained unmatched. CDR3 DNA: TGTGCCAGCAGCGTAGGGCCAGGGGGTGAGCAGTTCTTC. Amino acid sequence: CASSVGPGGEQFF.

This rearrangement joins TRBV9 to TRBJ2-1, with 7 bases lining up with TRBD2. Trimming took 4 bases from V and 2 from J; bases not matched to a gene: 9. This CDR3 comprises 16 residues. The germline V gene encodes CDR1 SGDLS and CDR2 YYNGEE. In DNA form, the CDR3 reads TGTGCCAGCAGCCCCTCGGGGCGGGGGACCTACAATGAGCAGTTCTTC. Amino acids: CASSPSGRGTYNEQFF.

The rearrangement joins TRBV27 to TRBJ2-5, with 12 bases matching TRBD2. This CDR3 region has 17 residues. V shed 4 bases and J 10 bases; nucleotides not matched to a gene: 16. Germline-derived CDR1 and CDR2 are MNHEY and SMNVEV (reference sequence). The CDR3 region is CASSSKERETSGGSQYF. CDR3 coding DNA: TGTGCCAGCAGTTCGAAAGAAAGGGAGACTAGCGGGGGAAGCCAGTACTTC.

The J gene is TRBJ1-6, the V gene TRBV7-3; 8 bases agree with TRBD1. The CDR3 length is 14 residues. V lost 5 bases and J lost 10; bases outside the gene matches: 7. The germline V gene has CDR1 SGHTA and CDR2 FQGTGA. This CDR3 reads CASSTTGAVSPLHF. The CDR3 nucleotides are TGTGCCAGCAGCACGACAGGGGCGGTCTCACCCCTCCACTTT.

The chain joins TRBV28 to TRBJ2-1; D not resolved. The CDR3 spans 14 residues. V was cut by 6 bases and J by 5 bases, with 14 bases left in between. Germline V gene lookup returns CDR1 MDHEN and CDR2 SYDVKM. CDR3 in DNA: TGTGCCAGCAGCCTATCTGGAGCAAACAATGAGCAGTTCTTC. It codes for CASSLSGANNEQFF.

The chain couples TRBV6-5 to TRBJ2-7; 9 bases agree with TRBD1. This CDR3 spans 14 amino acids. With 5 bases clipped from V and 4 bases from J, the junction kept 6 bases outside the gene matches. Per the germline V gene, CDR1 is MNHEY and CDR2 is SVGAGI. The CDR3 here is CASSRGQGNYEQYF. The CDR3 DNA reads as TGTGCCAGCAGTAGGGGACAGGGAAATTACGAGCAGTACTTC.

CDR3 loop: CASSSRGQGSILYF. The CDR3 region has the DNA TGTGCCAGCAGCTCCAGAGGACAGGGGTCTATCCTGTACTTC. V usage is TRBV7-6 and J usage is TRBJ2-7; 9 nucleotides align to TRBD1. The CDR3 covers 14 residues. After removal of 4 bases from V and 12 bases from J, the junction contained 13 bases not matched to a gene. The germline V gene has CDR1 SGHVS and CDR2 FNYEAQ.

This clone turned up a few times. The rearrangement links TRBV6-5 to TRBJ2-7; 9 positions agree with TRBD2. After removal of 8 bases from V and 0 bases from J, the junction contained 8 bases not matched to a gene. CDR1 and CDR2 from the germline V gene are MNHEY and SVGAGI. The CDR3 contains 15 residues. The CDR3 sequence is CASARGGADSYEQYF. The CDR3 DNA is TGTGCCAGCGCGCGGGGGGGGGCGGACTCCTACGAGCAGTACTTC.

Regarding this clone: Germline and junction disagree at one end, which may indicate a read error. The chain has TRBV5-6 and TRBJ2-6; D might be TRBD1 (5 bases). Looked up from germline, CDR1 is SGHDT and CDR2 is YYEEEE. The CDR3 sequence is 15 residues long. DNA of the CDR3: TGTGCCAGCAGCTTGGTCGGGCCTGGGGCCAACGGCCTGACTTTC. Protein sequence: CASSLVGPGANGLTF.

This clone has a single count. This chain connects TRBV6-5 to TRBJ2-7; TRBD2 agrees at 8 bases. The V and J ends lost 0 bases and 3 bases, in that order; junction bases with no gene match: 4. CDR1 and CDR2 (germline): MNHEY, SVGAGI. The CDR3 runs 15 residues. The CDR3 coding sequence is TGTGCCAGCAGTTACTCGAACCTAGCGGGCTACGAGCAGTACTTC. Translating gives CASSYSNLAGYEQYF.